Detailed here is one T cell receptor beta chain. Its antigen is unknown. Analysis merged second doses at about 4 or about 12 weeks. TCRdb's table, derived via immunoSEQ multiplex PCR, lists solely in-frame clones and lacks some. The sample records about 77,000 clones, around 90% being singletons. The V and J ends lost 0 bases and 13 bases respectively, with 4 bases between them. CDR1 is SEHNR, CDR2 FQNEAQ, per germline (reference sequence). The CDR3 has 11 amino acids. The sample is drawn from a study of T cell responses to AZD1222 COVID-19 vaccine. Findings and caveats of the study: It should be noted that donors were predominantly white British and more often female, and clonal diversity was possibly underestimated. An increase in Spike-specific TCR breadth and depth was observed after two AZD1222 doses. Just 5 to 7 AZD1222 recipients were seropositive at baseline.

The origin of this receptor is an adult who received the AZD1222 COVID-19 vaccine. This chain joins TRBV7-9 and TRBJ1-6; D gene uncertain. This sample comprised peripheral blood, obtained 28 days after the second AZD1222 dose. CDR3 sequence reads: CASSLAGPLHF. In DNA, the CDR3 is TGTGCCAGCAGCTTAGCCGGGCCCCTCCACTTT.